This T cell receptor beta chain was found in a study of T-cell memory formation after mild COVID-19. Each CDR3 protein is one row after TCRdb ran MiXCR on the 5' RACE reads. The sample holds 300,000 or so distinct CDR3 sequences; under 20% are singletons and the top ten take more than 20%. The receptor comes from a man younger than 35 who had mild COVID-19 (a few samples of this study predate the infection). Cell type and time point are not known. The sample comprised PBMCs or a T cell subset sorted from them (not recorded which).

CDR3 DNA: TGTGCCACCAGTGACGCCGGGACTAGCTCCGCAGATACGCAGTATTTT. This gives the protein CATSDAGTSSADTQYF. The rearrangement uses TRBV24-1 and TRBJ2-3; 9 bases fit TRBD2. CDR3 length: 16 amino acids. With V trimmed by 4 bases and J by 4 bases, 8 bases remained unmatched. CDR1 is KGHDR and CDR2 is SFDVKD in the germline V gene.